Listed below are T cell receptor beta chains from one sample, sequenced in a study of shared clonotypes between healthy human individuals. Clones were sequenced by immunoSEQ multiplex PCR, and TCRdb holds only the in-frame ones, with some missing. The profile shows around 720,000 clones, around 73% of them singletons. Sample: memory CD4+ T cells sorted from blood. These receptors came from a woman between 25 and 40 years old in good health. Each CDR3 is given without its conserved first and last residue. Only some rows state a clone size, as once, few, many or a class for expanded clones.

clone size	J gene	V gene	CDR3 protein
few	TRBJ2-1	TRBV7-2	ASSLPGLLNEQF
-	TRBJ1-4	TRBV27	ASRPMIATNEKLF
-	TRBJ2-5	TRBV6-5	ASSYGDRGETQY
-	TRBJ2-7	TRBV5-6	ASSPVRVEWHEQY
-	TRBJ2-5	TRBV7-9	ASTLGQAQETQY
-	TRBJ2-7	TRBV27	ASSLSPSSYEQY
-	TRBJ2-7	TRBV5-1	ASSLAGAGSYEQY
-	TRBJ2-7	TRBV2	ASRGGSGRGYEQY
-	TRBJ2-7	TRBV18	ASSPGPDREQY
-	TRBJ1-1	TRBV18	ASSPQGSNTEAF